This T cell receptor (beta chain) is from a study of OX40 agonist ivuxolimab in advanced cancers. Study-wide background: Partial responses were achieved by three patients, one with hepatocellular carcinoma and two with cutaneous melanoma. Findings and limits, study-wide: Doses of 0.1 to 3.0 mg/kg were accompanied by clonal expansion of CD4+ and CD8+ blood T cells by week 6. Partly responding patients at 0.1-3.0 mg/kg showed some of the smallest clonal expansion.

Only a few counts were recorded for this clone. As yet, its antigen is unknown. Germline lookup yields CDR1 SGHTS and CDR2 YDEGEE. Between the trimmed V and J ends, which lost 2 bases and 0 bases, there was a span of 11 bases. This CDR3 region has 15 residues. Method: immunoSEQ multiplex PCR; TCRdb's copy keeps in-frame clones and lacks some. This table holds roughly 46,000 clones, 82% found once. This rearrangement joins TRBV5-8 to TRBJ1-2; no definite D call. The sequence derives from an adult with an advanced solid tumor such as melanoma, head and neck, liver or kidney cancer. The sequences come from CD4+ or CD8+ T cells sorted from blood, collected in a trial of the OX40 agonist ivuxolimab. CDR3 loop: CASSFRVSSNYGYTF. The CDR3 DNA follows: TGTGCCAGCAGCTTCCGGGTTTCTTCTAACTATGGCTACACCTTC.